Below, one TCR beta chain is given with its context. Measured with immunoSEQ multiplex PCR; TCRdb has only the in-frame clones, and not every one. The repertoire consists of roughly 110,000 clones, with 89% occurring once and the leading ten covering around 6.7%. This specimen comes from a study of T cell responses to AZD1222 COVID-19 vaccine. V lost 7 bases and J lost 8, with 17 bases in between. The length of the CDR3 is 13 residues. In germline, CDR1 is LNHDA, CDR2 SQIVND (reference sequence). The sequenced sample was peripheral blood, obtained on day 0 of AZD1222 vaccination. This clonotype originated in an adult in good health. V and J are TRBV19 and TRBJ1-1; TRBD1 is a possible D gene (6 bases). The CDR3 sequence is CASNPIGGTEAFF. The DNA of the CDR3 is TGTGCCAGTAACCCTATAGGGGGGACGGAAGCTTTCTTT. The variable domain in full, with the rest retrieved from reference TRBV19 and TRBJ1-1, is DGGITQSPKYLFRKEGQNVTLSCEQNLNHDAMYWYRQDPGQGLRLIYYSQIVNDFQKGDIAEGYSVSREKKESFPLTVTSAQKNPTAFYLCASNPIGGTEAFFGQGTRLTVV.